The clone carrying this T cell receptor (beta chain) was counted a single time. CDR1 LNHDA and CDR2 SQIVND come from the germline V gene (reference sequence). The CDR3 spans 15 residues. The ends lost 5 bases at V and 10 bases at J; junction bases unmatched: 10. The data belong to a study of cytomegalovirus exposure and HLA in healthy donors. With 60 Vbeta and 13 Jbeta primers, the PCR was carried out. Sequenced by immunoSEQ multiplex PCR; TCRdb stores in-frame clones only, minus some. The repertoire consists of around 190,000 clones, with about 77% occurring once and the leading ten covering approximately 2.9%.

Source material: PBMCs. This sequence joins TRBV19 and TRBJ1-6, with 8 bases identical to TRBD1. This TCR derives from a female donor in good health and CMV-seronegative. The CDR3 region is CASSSGQGLSSPLHF. DNA of the CDR3: TGTGCCAGTAGTTCCGGACAGGGCCTCTCATCACCCCTCCACTTT.